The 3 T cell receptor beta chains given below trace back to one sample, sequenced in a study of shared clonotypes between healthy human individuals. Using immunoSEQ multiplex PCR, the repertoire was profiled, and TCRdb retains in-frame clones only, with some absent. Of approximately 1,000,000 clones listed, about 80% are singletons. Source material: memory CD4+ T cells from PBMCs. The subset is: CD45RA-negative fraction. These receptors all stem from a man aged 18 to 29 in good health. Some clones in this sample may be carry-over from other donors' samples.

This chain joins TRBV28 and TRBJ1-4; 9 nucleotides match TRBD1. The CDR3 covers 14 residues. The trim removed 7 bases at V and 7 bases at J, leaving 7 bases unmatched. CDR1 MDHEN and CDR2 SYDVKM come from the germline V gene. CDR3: CASISGQGSEKLFF. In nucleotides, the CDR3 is TGTGCCAGCATTTCGGGACAGGGAAGTGAAAAACTGTTTTTT.

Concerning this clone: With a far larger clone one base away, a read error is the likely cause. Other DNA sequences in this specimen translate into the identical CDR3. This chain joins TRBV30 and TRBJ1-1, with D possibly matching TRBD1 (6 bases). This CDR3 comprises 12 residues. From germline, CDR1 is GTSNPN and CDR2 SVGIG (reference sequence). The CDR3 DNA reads TGTGCCTGGAACAGGGCGAACACTGAGGCTTTCTTT. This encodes CAWNRANTEAFF.

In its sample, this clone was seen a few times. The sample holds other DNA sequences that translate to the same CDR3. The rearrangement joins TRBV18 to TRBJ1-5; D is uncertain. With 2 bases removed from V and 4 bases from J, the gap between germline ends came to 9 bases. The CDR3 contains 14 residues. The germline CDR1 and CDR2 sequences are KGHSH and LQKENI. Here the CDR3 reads CASSPTGLNQPQHF. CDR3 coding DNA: TGTGCCAGCTCACCAACGGGGTTAAATCAGCCCCAGCATTTT. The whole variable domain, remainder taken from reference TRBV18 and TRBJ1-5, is NAGVMQNPRHLVRRRGQEARLRCSPMKGHSHVYWYRQLPEEGLKFMVYLQKENIIDESGMPKERFSAEFPKEGPSILRIQQVVRGDSAAYFCASSPTGLNQPQHFGDGTRLSIL.